A single T cell receptor beta chain is shown here with its context. Repertoires were generated with immunoSEQ multiplex PCR, while TCRdb's copy carries only in-frame clones and drops some. The profile shows 150,000 to 200,000 clones, around 76% of them singletons. This entry comes from a study of blood T cell repertoires in COVID-19. The V segment lost 5 bases and the J segment 3 bases; nucleotides outside the gene matches: 13. The CDR3 totals 16 residues. Germline V gene data show CDR1 as SGHVS and CDR2 as FQNEAQ. The sequencing input was peripheral blood. The sequence was collected from a woman between 50 and 59 years old with active or convalescent COVID-19. The chain joins TRBV7-8 to TRBJ2-7, with 7 bases identical to TRBD1. The CDR3 DNA sequence: TGTGCCAGCAGCGTTGCCGCCGGGACAGCATACTACGAGCAGTACTTC. The encoded protein is CASSVAAGTAYYEQYF.